Each of the 24 T cell receptor beta chains below was sequenced from the same sample in a study of human T cells and chemical hapten exposure. In TCRdb, the RACE reads were re-called with MiXCR into one record per CDR3 protein. In the table there are 100,000 to 150,000 distinct CDR3 sequences, less than 15% of which are singletons. Time point reported: pre-sensitization, week 0. Treatment: therapeutic diphenylcyclopropenone sensitization with weekly scalp DPC. The specimen comprised whole blood, sampled in connection with sensitization to the hapten diphenylcyclopropenone (DPC). These receptor sequences come from a woman under 30 with alopecia areata. Some clones in this sample may be carry-over from other donors' samples.

With regard to this clonotype: A read error may be the cause here, since a much bigger clone is one base away. The V call is TRBV30, the J call TRBJ2-2, with D possibly TRBD2 on 5 matching bases. The CDR3 spans 11 residues. Germline CDR1 is GTSNPN and CDR2 is SVGIG (reference sequence). In nucleotides, the CDR3 is TGTGCCTGGGAGAGGAACGGGGAGCTGCTTTTT. It translates to CAWERNGELLF.

This clonotype was counted once. This chain links TRBV7-2 with TRBJ1-3, with TRBD1 as a possible D gene (5 bases). V was shortened by 3 bases and J by 8 bases, with 11 bases between the two germline ends. Germline V CDR1 and CDR2: SGHTA, FQGNSA. The CDR3 consists of 13 residues. CDR3 sequence: CASSLKEGDTIYF. The CDR3 region has the DNA TGTGCCAGCAGCTTGAAGGAAGGGGACACCATATATTTT.

The J gene is TRBJ2-4, the V gene TRBV5-1; no reliable D call. The germline CDR1 and CDR2 sequences are SGHRS and YFSETQ. Trimming removed 4 bases at V and 0 bases at J, with 14 bases between. This CDR3 contains 16 residues. The CDR3: CASSTIVGLAKNIQYF. CDR3 DNA sequence: TGCGCCAGCAGCACGATTGTAGGGCTAGCCAAAAACATTCAGTACTTC.

CDR3 in amino acids: CASSSMDSYEQYF. The CDR3 nucleotides read TGTGCCAGCAGCTCGATGGACAGCTACGAGCAGTACTTC. This rearrangement joins TRBV11-3 to TRBJ2-7; TRBD1 might be the D (6 bases). The length of the CDR3 is 13 residues. The V end lost 4 bases, the J end lost 3 bases, and 10 bases lay between the germline ends. Germline V lookup: CDR1 SGHNT, CDR2 YENEEA.

The chain links TRBV10-3 to TRBJ1-2; 7 bases are a match to TRBD1. The CDR3 runs to 13 residues. Trimming at V came to 4 bases and at J to 3 bases, leaving 2 bases not matched to a gene. From germline, CDR1 is ENHRY and CDR2 SYGVKD. The CDR3 loop reads CAISGQGDYGYTF. The CDR3 nucleotides are TGTGCCATCAGTGGACAGGGAGACTATGGCTACACCTTC.

The J gene is TRBJ1-1, the V gene TRBV27, with a possible D match to TRBD1 (5 bases). V was shortened by 3 bases and J by 1 base, with 27 bases between the two germline ends. Germline lookup yields CDR1 MNHEY and CDR2 SMNVEV (reference sequence). The CDR3 runs to 20 residues. The CDR3 nucleotides are TGTGCCAGCAGTTTTCGCTCGGTACACCGAAGGGGTGGCCCGAACACTGAAGCTTTCTTT. Protein: CASSFRSVHRRGGPNTEAFF.

The chain couples TRBV19 to TRBJ2-3; 10 nucleotides align to TRBD2. J was trimmed by 6 bases and V by 2 bases; bases with no gene match: 5. This CDR3 is 15 amino acids long. Germline CDR1 and CDR2: LNHDA and SQIVND (reference sequence). CDR3 DNA sequence: TGTGCCAGTAGTATACAAGCGGGGGGGCGTGATACGCAGTATTTT. Translated, it gives CASSIQAGGRDTQYF.

A few counts support this clonotype. The chain carries TRBV6-1 and TRBJ2-2; no clear D. The CDR3 consists of 13 residues. Trimming removed 8 bases at V and 8 bases at J, with 15 bases between. Germline CDR1 reads MNHNS; CDR2 reads SASEGT. CDR3 loop: CASSGISGGELFF. Written as DNA, the CDR3 is TGTGCCAGCTCCGGAATTTCCGGGGGGGAGCTGTTTTTT.

The V gene is TRBV5-4, the J gene TRBJ1-1; D call uncertain. The ends were cut back, 0 bases at V and 4 bases at J, with 7 bases in the middle. The CDR3 covers 13 residues. Per the germline V gene, CDR1 is SGHNT and CDR2 is YYREEE (reference sequence). CDR3 in DNA: TGTGCCAGCAGCTTGGGGCGGATCACTGAAGCTTTCTTT. Its translation: CASSLGRITEAFF. Based on the CDR3 plus reference TRBV5-4 and TRBJ1-1, the full variable domain is ETGVTQSPTHLIKTRGQQVTLRCSSQSGHNTVSWYQQALGQGPQFIFQYYREEENGRGNFPPRFSGLQFPNYSSELNVNALELDDSALYLCASSLGRITEAFFGQGTRLTVV.

This clonotype was counted between two and nine times. The CDR3 here is CASSQQGFTDTQYF. CDR3 bases: TGTGCCAGCAGCCAACAGGGGTTCACAGATACGCAGTATTTT. This rearrangement joins TRBV9 to TRBJ2-3; 7 nucleotides align to TRBD1. This CDR3 has 14 residues. Germline lookup yields CDR1 SGDLS and CDR2 YYNGEE. J was trimmed by 2 bases and V by 4 bases; bases with no gene match: 4.

This clonotype was counted between two and nine times. The chain links TRBV18 to TRBJ1-5; D unclear. CDR1 and CDR2 (germline): KGHSH, LQKENI. This CDR3 is 14 amino acids long. With 6 bases removed from V and 6 bases from J, the gap between germline ends came to 15 bases. CDR3 amino acids: CASSPARLGQPQHF. The DNA for the CDR3 is TGTGCCAGCTCTCCGGCTCGTCTCGGTCAGCCCCAGCATTTT.

CDR3 sequence reads: CASSQDMTGLPSTYF. The CDR3, as DNA: TGTGCCAGCAGCCAAGATATGACCGGACTACCTAGCACGTATTTT. The chain combines TRBV3-1 with TRBJ2-3; tentative D call: TRBD2 (6 bases). Deletions cut 0 bases from V and 14 bases from J, with 21 bases between. Germline assignment: CDR1 LGHDT and CDR2 YNNKEL (reference sequence). This CDR3 is built from 15 residues.

A few counts support this clonotype. This sequence joins TRBV4-2 and TRBJ1-4; no clear D. The CDR3 is 14 residues long. Germline values: CDR1 LGHNA, CDR2 YNFKEQ. V lost 2 bases and J 7 bases, leaving 11 bases between the germline ends. CDR3 protein: CASSQIGRVEKLFF. The CDR3 DNA sequence: TGTGCCAGCAGCCAAATCGGGAGGGTTGAAAAACTGTTTTTT.

Only a few counts were recorded for this clonotype. J is TRBJ2-1 and V is TRBV12-3 or TRBV12-4; D gene ambiguous. The CDR3 has 11 residues. V was pared by 6 bases and J by 5 bases, with 5 bases between. The CDR3 spells CASSPHNEQFF. CDR3 nucleotide sequence: TGTGCCAGCAGCCCTCACAATGAGCAGTTCTTC.

This rearrangement joins TRBV6-1 to TRBJ2-7; 7 bases line up with TRBD1. The length of the CDR3 is 13 residues. The germline V gene encodes CDR1 MNHNS and CDR2 SASEGT. J gave up 2 bases and V 6 bases, and 4 bases lay outside the gene matches. The CDR3 region is CASRDRQTYEQYF. DNA for the CDR3: TGTGCCAGCAGGGACAGGCAGACCTACGAGCAGTACTTC.

This chain joins TRBV7-2 and TRBJ1-2, with D possibly being TRBD1 (6 bases). The germline V and J ends were trimmed by 2 bases and 4 bases, with 11 bases remaining between them. The germline V gene encodes CDR1 SGHTA and CDR2 FQGNSA. The CDR3 contains 14 residues. CDR3 DNA: TGTGCCAGCAGCTTATGGGGGGCGATCTATGGCTACACCTTC. Amino acid sequence: CASSLWGAIYGYTF.

This clonotype was recorded a few times. This sequence joins TRBV3-1 and TRBJ2-1; 9 nucleotides align to TRBD2. Trimming removed 3 bases from V and 3 bases from J; junction bases left unmatched: 9. Germline CDR1 LGHDT, CDR2 YNNKEL (reference sequence). This CDR3 spans 17 amino acids. CDR3: CASSQLGRLADYNEQFF. CDR3 DNA: TGTGCCAGCAGCCAGCTAGGGCGACTAGCGGACTACAATGAGCAGTTCTTC.

The table lists this clonotype with a few counts. This chain joins TRBV7-9 and TRBJ2-7; a possible D gene is TRBD1 (5 bases). This CDR3 has 13 residues. Deletions cut 5 bases from V and 3 bases from J, with 11 bases between. CDR1 is SEHNR, CDR2 FQNEAQ, per germline (reference sequence). The CDR3, as DNA: TGTGCCAGCAGCCCACTCAGGGTCTACGAGCAGTACTTC. Protein product: CASSPLRVYEQYF.

The chain employs TRBV5-1 and TRBJ2-7; D may be TRBD1 or TRBD2 (5 bases each). Germline CDR1 and CDR2: SGHRS and YFSETQ. This CDR3 region has 15 residues. The ends were cut back, 0 bases at V and 9 bases at J, with 19 bases in the middle. For the CDR3, the DNA is TGCGCCAGCAGCTTGGCCACCAAGGGACGGGCTCCGCAGTACTTC. This encodes CASSLATKGRAPQYF.

The chain combines TRBV28 with TRBJ2-2; 7 nucleotides agree with TRBD1. Per germline, CDR1 MDHEN and CDR2 SYDVKM. This CDR3 has 15 amino acids. V was pared by 6 bases and J by 4 bases, with 8 bases of the junction left unmatched. The CDR3 region has the DNA TGTGCCAGCAGAGAGACACACAGGGGCACCGGGGAGCTGTTTTTT. Residues: CASRETHRGTGELFF.

In its sample, this clonotype was seen a few times. V usage is TRBV12-3 or TRBV12-4 and J usage is TRBJ2-3, with D possibly TRBD2 on 6 matching bases. Deletions cut 7 bases from V and 1 base from J, with 15 bases between. This CDR3 spans 15 amino acids. CDR3 DNA: TGTGCCAGCACCGGGGGAGCTAGCGGCACAGATACGCAGTATTTT. It yields the protein CASTGGASGTDTQYF.

In this sample, this clonotype turned up many times. This chain joins TRBV7-6 and TRBJ1-1, with 9 positions matching TRBD1. Germline CDR1 reads SGHVS; CDR2 reads FNYEAQ. This CDR3 has 15 residues. V was pared by 4 bases and J by 3 bases, with 6 bases of the junction left unmatched. The DNA of the CDR3 is TGTGCCAGCAGCTCCTGGACAGGGGAGGACACTGAAGCTTTCTTT. Its protein is CASSSWTGEDTEAFF. The complete variable domain, with remaining parts taken from reference TRBV7-6 and TRBJ1-1, reads GAGVSQSPRYKVTKRGQDVALRCDPISGHVSLYWYRQALGQGPEFLTYFNYEAQQDKSGLPNDRFSAERPEGSISTLTIQRTEQRDSAMYRCASSSWTGEDTEAFFGQGTRLTVV.

The V and J genes are TRBV28 and TRBJ2-3; D is perhaps TRBD1 (6 bases). The V gene's germline CDR1 is MDHEN and CDR2 SYDVKM. The CDR3 totals 16 residues. Trimming left V 5 bases short and J 2 bases short, with 17 bases between. CDR3 region: CASSPDDRDTTDTQYF. The CDR3 DNA follows: TGTGCCAGCAGTCCAGATGACCGGGACACCACAGATACGCAGTATTTT.

The gene calls are TRBV9 and TRBJ2-5; D may be TRBD2 (6 bases). The germline CDR1 and CDR2 sequences are SGDLS and YYNGEE. The germline V and J ends were trimmed by 0 bases and 4 bases, with 10 bases remaining between them. CDR3 length: 14 residues. CDR3 coding DNA: TGTGCCAGCAGCGTAGTCGCCGGGGGAGAGACCCAGTACTTC. This gives the protein CASSVVAGGETQYF. The entire variable domain, with the rest obtained from reference TRBV9 and TRBJ2-5, is as follows: DSGVTQTPKHLITATGQRVTLRCSPRSGDLSVYWYQQSLDQGLQFLIQYYNGEERAKGNILERFSAQQFPDLHSELNLSSLELGDSALYFCASSVVAGGETQYFGPGTRLLVL.